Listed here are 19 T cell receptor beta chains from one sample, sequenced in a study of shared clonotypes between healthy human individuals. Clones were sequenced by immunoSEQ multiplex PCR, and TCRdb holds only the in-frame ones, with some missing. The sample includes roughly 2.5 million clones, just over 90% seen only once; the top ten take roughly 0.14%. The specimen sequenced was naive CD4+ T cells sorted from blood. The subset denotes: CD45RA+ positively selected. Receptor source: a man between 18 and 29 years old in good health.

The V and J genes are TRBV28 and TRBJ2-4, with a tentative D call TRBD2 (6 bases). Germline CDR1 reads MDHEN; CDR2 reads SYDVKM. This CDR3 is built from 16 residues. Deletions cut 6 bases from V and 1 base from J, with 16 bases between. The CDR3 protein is CASSRDSQGAKNIQYF. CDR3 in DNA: TGTGCCAGCAGCAGGGACTCCCAGGGTGCCAAAAACATTCAGTACTTC. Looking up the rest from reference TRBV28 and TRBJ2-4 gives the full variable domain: DVKVTQSSRYLVKRTGEKVFLECVQDMDHENMFWYRQDPGLGLRLIYFSYDVKMKEKGDIPEGYSVSREKKERFSLILESASTNQTSMYLCASSRDSQGAKNIQYFGAGTRLSVL.

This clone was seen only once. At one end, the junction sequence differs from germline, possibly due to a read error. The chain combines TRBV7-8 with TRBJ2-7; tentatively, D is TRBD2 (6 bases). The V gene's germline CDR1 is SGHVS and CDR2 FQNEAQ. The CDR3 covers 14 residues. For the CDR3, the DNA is TGTGCCAGCAGGTTAGAAGGAGGGTCCTACGAGCAGTACTTC. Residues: CASRLEGGSYEQYF.

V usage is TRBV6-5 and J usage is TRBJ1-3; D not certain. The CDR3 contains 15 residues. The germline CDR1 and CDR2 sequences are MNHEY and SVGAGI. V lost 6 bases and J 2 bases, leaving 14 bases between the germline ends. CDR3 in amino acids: CASSLLGRAGNTIYF. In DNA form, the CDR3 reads TGTGCCAGCAGCCTCCTTGGGCGAGCTGGAAACACCATATATTTT.

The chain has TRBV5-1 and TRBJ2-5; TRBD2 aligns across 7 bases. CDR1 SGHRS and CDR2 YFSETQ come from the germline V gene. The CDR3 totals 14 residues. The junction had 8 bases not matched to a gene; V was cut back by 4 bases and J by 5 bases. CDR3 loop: CASSRLGRVETQYF. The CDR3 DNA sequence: TGCGCCAGCAGCCGACTGGGGAGGGTTGAGACCCAGTACTTC. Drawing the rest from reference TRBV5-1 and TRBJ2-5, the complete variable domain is KAGVTQTPRYLIKTRGQQVTLSCSPISGHRSVSWYQQTPGQGLQFLFEYFSETQRNKGNFPGRFSGRQFSNSRSEMNVSTLELGDSALYLCASSRLGRVETQYFGPGTRLLVL.

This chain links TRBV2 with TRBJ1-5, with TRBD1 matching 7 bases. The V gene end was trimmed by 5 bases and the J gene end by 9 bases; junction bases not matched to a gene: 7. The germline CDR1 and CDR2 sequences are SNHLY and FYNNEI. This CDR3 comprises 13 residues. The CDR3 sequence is CASSRDSSSPQHF. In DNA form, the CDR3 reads TGTGCCAGCAGTCGGGACAGCTCATCGCCCCAGCATTTT.

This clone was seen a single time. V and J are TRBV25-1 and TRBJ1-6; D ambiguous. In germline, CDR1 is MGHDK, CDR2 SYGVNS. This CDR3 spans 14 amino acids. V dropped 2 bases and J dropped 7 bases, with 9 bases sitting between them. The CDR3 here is CASSEAGINSPLHF. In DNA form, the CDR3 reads TGTGCCAGCAGTGAAGCGGGGATCAATTCACCCCTCCACTTT.

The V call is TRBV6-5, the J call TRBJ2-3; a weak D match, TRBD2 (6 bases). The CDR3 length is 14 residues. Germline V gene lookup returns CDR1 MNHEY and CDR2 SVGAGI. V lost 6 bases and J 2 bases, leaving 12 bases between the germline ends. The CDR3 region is CASRRGSPTDTQYF. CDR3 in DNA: TGTGCCAGCAGGCGGGGATCCCCCACAGATACGCAGTATTTT.

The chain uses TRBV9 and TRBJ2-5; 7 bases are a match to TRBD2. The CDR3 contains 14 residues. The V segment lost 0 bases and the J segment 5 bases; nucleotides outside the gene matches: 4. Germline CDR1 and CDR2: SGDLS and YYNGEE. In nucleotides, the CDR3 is TGTGCCAGCAGCGTAGGCCCCGGGGGGGAGACCCAGTACTTC. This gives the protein CASSVGPGGETQYF.

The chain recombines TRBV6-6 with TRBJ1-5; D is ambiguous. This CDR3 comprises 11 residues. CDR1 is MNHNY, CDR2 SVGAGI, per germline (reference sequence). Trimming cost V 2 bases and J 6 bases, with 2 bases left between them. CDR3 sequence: CASSYPQPQHF. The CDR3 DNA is TGTGCCAGCAGTTACCCTCAGCCCCAGCATTTT.

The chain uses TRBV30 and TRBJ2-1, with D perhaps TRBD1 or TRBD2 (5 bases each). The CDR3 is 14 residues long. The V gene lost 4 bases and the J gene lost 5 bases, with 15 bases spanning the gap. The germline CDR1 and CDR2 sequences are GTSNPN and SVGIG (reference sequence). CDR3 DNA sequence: TGTGCCTGGACTCCGGGGCCCCTCCACAATGAGCAGTTCTTC. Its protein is CAWTPGPLHNEQFF.

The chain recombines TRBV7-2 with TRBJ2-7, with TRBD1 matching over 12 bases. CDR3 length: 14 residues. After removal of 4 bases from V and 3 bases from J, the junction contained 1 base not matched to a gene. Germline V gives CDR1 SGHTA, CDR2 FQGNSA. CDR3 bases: TGTGCCAGCAGCTGGGACAGGGGGCACTACGAGCAGTACTTC. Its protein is CASSWDRGHYEQYF.

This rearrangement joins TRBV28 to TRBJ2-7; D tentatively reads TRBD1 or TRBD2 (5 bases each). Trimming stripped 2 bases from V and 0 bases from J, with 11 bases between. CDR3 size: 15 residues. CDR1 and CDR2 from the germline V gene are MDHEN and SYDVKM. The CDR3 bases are TGTGCCAGCAGTTTAGGGACGGTGAGCTCCTACGAGCAGTACTTC. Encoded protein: CASSLGTVSSYEQYF.

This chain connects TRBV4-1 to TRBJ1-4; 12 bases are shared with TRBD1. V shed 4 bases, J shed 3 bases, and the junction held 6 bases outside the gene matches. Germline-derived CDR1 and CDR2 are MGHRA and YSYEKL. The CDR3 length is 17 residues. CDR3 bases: TGCGCCAGCAGCCGAGGGGACAGGGGGCAGGCTAATGAAAAACTGTTTTTT. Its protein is CASSRGDRGQANEKLFF.

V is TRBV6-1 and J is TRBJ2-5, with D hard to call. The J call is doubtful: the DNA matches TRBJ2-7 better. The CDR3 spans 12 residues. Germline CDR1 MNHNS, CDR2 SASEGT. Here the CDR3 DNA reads TGTGCCAGCAGTGGCAGACGGGACGAGCAGTACTTC. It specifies CASSGRRDEQYF.

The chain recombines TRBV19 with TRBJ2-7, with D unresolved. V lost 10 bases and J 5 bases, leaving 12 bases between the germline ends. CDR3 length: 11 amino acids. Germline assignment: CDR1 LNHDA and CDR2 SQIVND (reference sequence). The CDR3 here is CATRYFNEQYF. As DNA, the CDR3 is TGTGCCACCCGGTACTTCAACGAGCAGTACTTC.

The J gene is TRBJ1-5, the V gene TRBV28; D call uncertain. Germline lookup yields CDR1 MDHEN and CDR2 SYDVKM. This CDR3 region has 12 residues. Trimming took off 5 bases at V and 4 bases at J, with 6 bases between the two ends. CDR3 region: CASSPWNQPQHF. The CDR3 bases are TGTGCCAGCAGTCCGTGGAATCAGCCCCAGCATTTT.

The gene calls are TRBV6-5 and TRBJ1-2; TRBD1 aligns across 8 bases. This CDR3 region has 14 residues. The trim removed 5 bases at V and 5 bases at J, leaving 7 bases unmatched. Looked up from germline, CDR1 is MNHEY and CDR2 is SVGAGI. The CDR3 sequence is CASSQTGGYYGYTF. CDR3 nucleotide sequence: TGTGCCAGCAGTCAAACAGGGGGTTATTATGGCTACACCTTC.

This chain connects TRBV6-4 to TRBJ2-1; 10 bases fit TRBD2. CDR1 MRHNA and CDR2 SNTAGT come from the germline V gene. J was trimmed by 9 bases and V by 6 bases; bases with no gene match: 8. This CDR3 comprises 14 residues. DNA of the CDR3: TGTGCCAGCAGCGGTAGCGGGGGGCTAGGTGAGCAGTTCTTC. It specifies CASSGSGGLGEQFF.

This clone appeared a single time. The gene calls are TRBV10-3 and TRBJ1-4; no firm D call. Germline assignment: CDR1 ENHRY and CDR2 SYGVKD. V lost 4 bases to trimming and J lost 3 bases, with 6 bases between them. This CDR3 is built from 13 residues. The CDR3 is CAISVASNEKLFF. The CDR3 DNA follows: TGTGCCATCAGTGTCGCCTCTAATGAAAAACTGTTTTTT.